The T cell receptor beta chain described here comes from a study of T cell responses to AZD1222 COVID-19 vaccine. Study conclusions and caveats: Two doses of AZD1222 preceded a rise in Spike-specific TCR breadth and depth. Repertoires were obtained only post-peak T cell response. Among the donors, most were white British and more were female, and clonal diversity was possibly underestimated.

Produced via immunoSEQ multiplex PCR; TCRdb's table is partial and in-frame only. The top ten clones hold over 2.5% of a sample with 95,000 or so clones, about 88% of them seen once. To note about this clone: Its antigen is unidentified.

Deletions cut 1 base from V and 11 bases from J, with 17 bases between. Germline CDR1 and CDR2: SEHNR and FQNEAQ (reference sequence). The CDR3 is made up of 14 amino acids. This clonotype was sampled from an adult in good health. The chain combines TRBV7-9 with TRBJ1-2; possible D gene TRBD1, 5 bases. This material consisted of peripheral blood, taken on day 0 of AZD1222 vaccination. The CDR3 is CASSLGGTSNLYTF. Here the CDR3 DNA reads TGTGCCAGCAGCTTAGGAGGGACCTCCAATCTATACACCTTC.